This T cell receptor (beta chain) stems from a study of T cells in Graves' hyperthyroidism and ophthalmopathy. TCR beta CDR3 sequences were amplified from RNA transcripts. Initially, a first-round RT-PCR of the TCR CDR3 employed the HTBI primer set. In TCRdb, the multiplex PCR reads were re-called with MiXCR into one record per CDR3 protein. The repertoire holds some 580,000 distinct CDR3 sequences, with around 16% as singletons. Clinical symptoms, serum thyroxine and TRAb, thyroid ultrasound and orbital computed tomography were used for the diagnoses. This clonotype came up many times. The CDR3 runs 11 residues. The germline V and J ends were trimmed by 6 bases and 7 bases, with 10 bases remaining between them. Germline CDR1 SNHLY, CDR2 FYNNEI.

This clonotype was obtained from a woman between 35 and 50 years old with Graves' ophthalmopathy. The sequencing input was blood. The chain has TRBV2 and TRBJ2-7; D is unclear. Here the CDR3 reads CASRGQTEQYF. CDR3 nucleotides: TGTGCCAGCAGGGGCCAGACGGAGCAGTACTTC.